These 26 T cell receptor beta chains share one sample of origin, sequenced in a study of T cells in Graves' hyperthyroidism and ophthalmopathy. RNA transcripts yielded amplified TCR beta CDR3 regions. TCR CDR3 regions were first amplified by RT-PCR with HTBI primers. TCRdb independently ran MiXCR on the multiplex PCR reads; one entry per CDR3 protein. This sample has over 350,000 distinct CDR3 sequences, with around 15% found just once. Sequencing was performed on blood. The receptor set was obtained from a man in his fifties or sixties with Graves' ophthalmopathy.

This clonotype was observed at least ten times. The rearrangement uses TRBV6-1 and TRBJ2-3, with D perhaps TRBD1 or TRBD2 (6 bases each). The CDR3 covers 13 residues. Trimming stripped 0 bases from V and 7 bases from J, with 8 bases between. Germline CDR1 and CDR2: MNHNS and SASEGT. In nucleotides, the CDR3 is TGTGCCAGCAGTGAAGCCCGGGGGCATACGCAGTATTTT. Its translation is CASSEARGHTQYF.

The V call is TRBV27, the J call TRBJ1-2; TRBD1 agrees at 11 bases. This CDR3 contains 16 residues. In germline, CDR1 is MNHEY, CDR2 SMNVEV (reference sequence). V was pared by 6 bases and J by 1 base, with 7 bases of the junction left unmatched. The CDR3 coding sequence is TGTGCCAGCAGAAGGACAGGGGGCTTAAGTAACTATGGCTACACCTTC. Translating it yields CASRRTGGLSNYGYTF.

The sample holds many counts of this clonotype. This sequence joins TRBV30 and TRBJ1-5; D remains unclear. The CDR3 is made up of 13 amino acids. Germline V CDR1 and CDR2: GTSNPN, SVGIG (reference sequence). V was clipped by 1 base and J by 0 bases, with 4 bases between them. This CDR3 is CAWSGHSNQPQHF. The CDR3 DNA sequence: TGTGCCTGGAGTGGCCATAGCAATCAGCCCCAGCATTTT.

The V gene is TRBV14, the J gene TRBJ2-7; D may be TRBD2 (6 bases). CDR3 length: 16 residues. Germline V gives CDR1 SGHDN, CDR2 FVKESK. Between the trimmed V and J ends, which lost 0 bases and 0 bases, there was a span of 12 bases. CDR3 region: CASSQEEGVFSYEQYF. The DNA for the CDR3 is TGTGCCAGCAGCCAAGAGGAGGGAGTTTTCTCCTACGAGCAGTACTTC.

V is TRBV5-1 and J is TRBJ2-5; 14 bases agree with TRBD2. CDR3 length: 16 amino acids. Germline loops: CDR1 SGHRS, CDR2 YFSETQ. The trim removed 3 bases at V and 4 bases at J, leaving 5 bases unmatched. The CDR3 DNA is TGCGCCAGCAGCTCGGGACTAGCGGGAGTTCTAGAGACCCAGTACTTC. It specifies CASSSGLAGVLETQYF.

The chain uses TRBV15 and TRBJ2-7; 10 nucleotides align to TRBD1. With V trimmed by 5 bases and J by 7 bases, 8 bases remained unmatched. The CDR3 is 14 residues long. Germline V lookup: CDR1 LNHNV, CDR2 YYDKDF (reference sequence). The CDR3 sequence is CATSGTGTGVEQYF. The CDR3, as DNA: TGTGCCACCAGCGGGACCGGGACAGGGGTTGAGCAGTACTTC.

This clonotype was recorded at least ten times. The CDR3 protein is CASKGRAGPSTDTQYF. The CDR3 DNA sequence: TGTGCCAGCAAGGGGCGGGCGGGACCAAGCACAGATACGCAGTATTTT. The rearrangement uses TRBV7-8 and TRBJ2-3, with D tentatively TRBD2 (6 bases). The V gene's germline CDR1 is SGHVS and CDR2 FQNEAQ. This CDR3 spans 16 amino acids. The V and J ends lost 7 bases and 0 bases respectively, with 17 bases between them.

This clonotype has at least ten counts. The V and J genes are TRBV5-1 and TRBJ1-2; 11 bases are shared with TRBD1. Germline trimming cut 0 bases from V and 7 bases from J; bases unmatched to any gene: 11. Germline-derived CDR1 and CDR2 are SGHRS and YFSETQ. The CDR3 consists of 17 residues. In DNA form, the CDR3 reads TGCGCCAGCAGCTTGGGGACAGGGGGCGCTTTTCGCGGTGGCTACACCTTC. Amino acids: CASSLGTGGAFRGGYTF.

This clonotype was recorded at least ten times. The V call is TRBV6-5, the J call TRBJ2-7; 9 positions agree with TRBD2. This CDR3 is 17 amino acids long. CDR1 is MNHEY, CDR2 SVGAGI, per germline. J was trimmed by 5 bases and V by 6 bases; bases with no gene match: 17. Here the CDR3 DNA reads TGTGCCAGCAGCTCCTCCCTCACCGGGACTAGCCCCGACGAGCAGTACTTC. As protein: CASSSSLTGTSPDEQYF.

This clonotype was recorded many times. V is TRBV2 and J is TRBJ2-1; TRBD2 aligns across 10 bases. V lost 4 bases and J lost 7; bases outside the gene matches: 10. The CDR3 contains 16 residues. The V gene's germline CDR1 is SNHLY and CDR2 FYNNEI. CDR3 sequence: CASSGSSGRARNEQFF. The DNA for the CDR3 is TGTGCCAGCAGTGGCTCGAGCGGGAGGGCCCGGAATGAGCAGTTCTTC.

The sample holds many counts of this clonotype. The chain uses TRBV12-3 or TRBV12-4 and TRBJ2-5; 8 bases align to TRBD2. CDR3 size: 12 residues. Trimming cost V 7 bases and J 12 bases; bases outside gene matches: 10. The CDR3 region has the DNA TGTGCCAGCACCGGGGGGGGGCCTTGGGAGTACTTC. As protein: CASTGGGPWEYF.

The V and J genes are TRBV24-1 and TRBJ2-1; 10 bases agree with TRBD2. V trimming: 5 bases; J trimming: 1 base; junction bases outside the gene matches: 10. Germline assignment: CDR1 KGHDR and CDR2 SFDVKD. The CDR3 runs 18 residues. CDR3 in DNA: TGTGCCACCAGTGGACCGGATAGCGGGAGGTTATCCTACAATGAGCAGTTCTTC. Its protein is CATSGPDSGRLSYNEQFF.

This clonotype occurred many times. V gene TRBV30 combines with J gene TRBJ1-2, with TRBD1 matching over 9 bases. This CDR3 has 13 amino acids. Germline lookup yields CDR1 GTSNPN and CDR2 SVGIG (reference sequence). J lost 5 bases, V lost 3 bases, and 4 bases had no gene match. The CDR3 bases are TGTGCCTGGAGGATACAGGGGGCTTATGGCTACACCTTC. Translation gives CAWRIQGAYGYTF.

This clonotype was detected ten times or more. The chain uses TRBV18 and TRBJ1-1; D unresolved. Deletions cut 8 bases from V and 14 bases from J, with 27 bases between. Germline V CDR1 and CDR2: KGHSH, LQKENI. The CDR3 is 14 amino acids. The DNA for the CDR3 is TGTGCCAGCGCAACTGACCCACTTGTGGGGTCGGGATTCTTT. Translating gives CASATDPLVGSGFF.

This clonotype has at least ten counts. The V call is TRBV2, the J call TRBJ1-1, with TRBD1 identical over 8 bases. From germline, CDR1 is SNHLY and CDR2 FYNNEI. The CDR3 has 15 amino acids. The J segment lost 7 bases and the V segment lost 5 bases, leaving 12 bases of the junction unmatched. The CDR3 nucleotides are TGTGCCAGCAGTTATGAGGGGACAGGCGCTTTTGAAGCTTTCTTT. Protein: CASSYEGTGAFEAFF.

CDR3 nucleotides: TGTGCCAGCAGTATGAGGACAGGTATGAACACTGAAGCTTTCTTT. It is translated as CASSMRTGMNTEAFF. The chain links TRBV6-1 to TRBJ1-1, with 7 nucleotides matching TRBD1. Trimming removed 5 bases from V and 0 bases from J; junction bases left unmatched: 6. CDR3 size: 15 residues. The germline CDR1 and CDR2 sequences are MNHNS and SASEGT.

This clonotype was seen ten or more times. This chain connects TRBV30 to TRBJ1-5, with D hard to call. The germline V gene has CDR1 GTSNPN and CDR2 SVGIG (reference sequence). Trimming took off 1 base at V and 6 bases at J, with 10 bases between the two ends. The CDR3 length is 13 residues. The CDR3 DNA sequence: TGTGCCTGGAGTGCTCAGATAGGTCAGCCCCAGCATTTT. This encodes CAWSAQIGQPQHF. Using reference TRBV30 and TRBJ1-5 for the parts outside the CDR3, the full variable domain is SQTIHQWPATLVQPVGSPLSLECTVEGTSNPNLYWYRQAAGRGLQLLFYSVGIGQISSEVPQNLSASRPQDRQFILSSKKLLLSDSGFYLCAWSAQIGQPQHFGDGTRLSIL.

This clonotype was found a few times. V is TRBV2 and J is TRBJ2-5; 14 nucleotides align to TRBD2. From germline, CDR1 is SNHLY and CDR2 FYNNEI. The CDR3 totals 16 residues. V lost 6 bases, J lost 4 bases, and 7 bases stayed unmatched. CDR3 coding DNA: TGTGCCAGCAGGCCCCCGGGACTAGCGGGAGTAGAGACCCAGTACTTC. This sequence encodes CASRPPGLAGVETQYF.

As for this clonotype: A much larger clone differs by one base, so this may be a read error. The final CDR3 position lacks the conserved phenylalanine or tryptophan, pointing to a likely read error. V and J are TRBV9 and TRBJ2-7, with 9 bases lining up with TRBD2. The CDR3 is made up of 17 amino acids. The germline gives CDR1 SGDLS, CDR2 YYNGEE. V shed 0 bases and J 2 bases; nucleotides not matched to a gene: 9. The CDR3 spells CASSVGNSGTSPYEQYS. The CDR3 nucleotides read TGTGCCAGCAGCGTAGGCAATTCCGGGACTAGCCCCTACGAGCAGTACTCC.

This clonotype came up many times. The chain joins TRBV18 to TRBJ1-2; unclear D gene. The germline gives CDR1 KGHSH, CDR2 LQKENI. The V end was cut by 0 bases, the J end by 8 bases, with 16 bases between. The CDR3 loop spans 15 amino acids. CDR3 residues: CASSPPNEPEVGYTF. CDR3 nucleotides: TGTGCCAGCTCACCACCCAACGAACCGGAAGTAGGCTACACCTTC.

This sequence joins TRBV25-1 and TRBJ2-3; D not certain. The V gene's germline CDR1 is MGHDK and CDR2 SYGVNS. V was cut by 3 bases and J by 0 bases, with 7 bases left in between. This CDR3 region has 14 residues. The CDR3 here is CASSDVLSTDTQYF. In DNA form, the CDR3 reads TGTGCCAGCAGTGATGTTCTGAGCACAGATACGCAGTATTTT.

This clonotype was detected ten times or more. The V call is TRBV6-1, the J call TRBJ2-1, with D perhaps given as TRBD1 or TRBD2 (5 bases each). The V gene lost 5 bases and the J gene lost 7 bases, with 15 bases spanning the gap. The CDR3 is made up of 14 amino acids. Germline CDR1 reads MNHNS; CDR2 reads SASEGT. This CDR3 reads CASSPGTGWNEQFF. The DNA of the CDR3 is TGTGCCAGCAGTCCGGGGACGGGTTGGAATGAGCAGTTCTTC.

This chain uses TRBV19 with TRBJ2-7; D assignment may be TRBD1 or TRBD2 (5 bases each). CDR1 LNHDA and CDR2 SQIVND come from the germline V gene (reference sequence). The CDR3 is 15 amino acids. V was clipped by 5 bases and J by 2 bases, with 16 bases between them. This CDR3 is CASSAPGTETYEQYF. Written as DNA, the CDR3 is TGTGCCAGTAGTGCCCCCGGGACGGAGACCTACGAGCAGTACTTC.

The table lists this clonotype with many counts. This chain connects TRBV30 to TRBJ2-1, with D perhaps assigned TRBD1 or TRBD2 (5 bases each). V was trimmed by 4 bases and J by 6 bases, leaving 22 bases between them. The CDR3 runs to 16 residues. CDR1 is GTSNPN and CDR2 is SVGIG in the germline V gene (reference sequence). The CDR3 coding sequence is TGTGCCTGGAATGGGTACCGGGGCCTCGGCGTCAATGAGCAGTTCTTC. Translation gives CAWNGYRGLGVNEQFF.

This clonotype was recorded at least ten times. A read error is possible here, since a much larger clone lies one base away. This chain connects TRBV12-3 or TRBV12-4 to TRBJ2-1; D uncertain. The V end was cut by 1 base, the J end by 8 bases, with 3 bases between. The CDR3 consists of 11 residues. The CDR3 DNA reads as TGTGCCAGCAGTTTAGGGGATGAGCAGTTCTTC. Translating it yields CASSLGDEQFF.

The table lists this clonotype with many counts. The chain employs TRBV28 and TRBJ2-6; the match to TRBD1 covers 8 bases. There are 17 residues in the CDR3. Trimming removed 5 bases from V and 1 base from J; junction bases left unmatched: 7. CDR1 and CDR2 from the germline V gene are MDHEN and SYDVKM. CDR3 DNA sequence: TGTGCCAGCAGTGGACAGGGCATCTCGTCTGGGGCCAACGTCCTGACTTTC. It translates to CASSGQGISSGANVLTF.